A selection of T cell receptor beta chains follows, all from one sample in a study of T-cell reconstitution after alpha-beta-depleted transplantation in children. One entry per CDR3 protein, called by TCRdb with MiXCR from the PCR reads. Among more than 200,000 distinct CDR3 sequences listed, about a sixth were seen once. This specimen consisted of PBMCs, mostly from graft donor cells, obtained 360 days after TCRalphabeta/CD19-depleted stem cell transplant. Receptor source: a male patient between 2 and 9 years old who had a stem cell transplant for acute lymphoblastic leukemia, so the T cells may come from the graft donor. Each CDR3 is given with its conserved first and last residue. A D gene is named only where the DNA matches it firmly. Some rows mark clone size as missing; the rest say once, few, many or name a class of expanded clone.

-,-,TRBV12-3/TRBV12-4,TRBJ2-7,CASSLFGGSYEQYF,TGTGCCAGCAGTTTATTTGGGGGCTCCTACGAGCAGTACTTC
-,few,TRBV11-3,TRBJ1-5,CASSLGTARQGYRSNQPQHF,TGTGCCAGCAGCTTAGGAACAGCGCGGCAGGGGTATAGGAGCAATCAGCCCCAGCATTTT
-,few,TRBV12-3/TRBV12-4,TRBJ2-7,CASSLVEGRGEQYF,TGTGCCAGCAGTTTGGTTGAGGGGAGAGGCGAGCAGTACTTC
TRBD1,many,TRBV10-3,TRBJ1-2,CAIRHGQGDGYTF,TGTGCCATCAGACACGGACAGGGTGATGGCTACACCTTC
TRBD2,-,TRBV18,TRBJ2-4,CASSRGLADSLAKNIQYF,TGTGCCAGCTCAAGAGGACTAGCTGATAGTCTAGCCAAAAACATTCAGTACTTC
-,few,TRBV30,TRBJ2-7,CAWSRQPLEQYF,TGTGCCTGGAGTCGGCAGCCGTTGGAGCAGTACTTC
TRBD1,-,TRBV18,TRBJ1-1,CASSSSGTGNRITEAFF,TGTGCCAGCTCATCCTCCGGGACAGGGAACCGAATCACTGAAGCTTTCTTT
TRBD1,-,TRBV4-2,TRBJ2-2,CASSTNLKHLGSGQGYTGELFF,TGTGCCAGCAGCACAAACTTAAAGCATTTGGGTTCGGGACAGGGGTACACCGGGGAGCTGTTTTTT
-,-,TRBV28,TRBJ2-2,CASSLSRSTGELFF,TGTGCCAGCAGTTTAAGCCGGAGCACCGGGGAGCTGTTTTTT
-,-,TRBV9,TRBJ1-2,CASSTQDNYGYTF,TGTGCCAGCAGCACCCAGGACAACTATGGCTACACCTTC
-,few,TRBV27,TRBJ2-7,CASSLSPDGTPEQYF,TGTGCCAGCAGTTTATCGCCCGACGGAACCCCCGAGCAGTACTTC
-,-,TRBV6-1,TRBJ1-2,CASSYGYTF,TGTGCCAGCAGTTATGGCTACACCTTC
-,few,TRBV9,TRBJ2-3,CASAVRVEADTQYF,TGTGCCAGCGCCGTCAGGGTCGAAGCAGATACGCAGTATTTT
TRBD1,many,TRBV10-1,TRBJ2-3,CASSAPRDRGAPSTDTQYF,TGCGCCAGCAGCGCCCCGAGGGACAGGGGGGCGCCTAGCACAGATACGCAGTATTTT
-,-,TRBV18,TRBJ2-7,CASSPIPGNPYEQYF,TGTGCCAGCTCACCAATCCCTGGGAATCCCTACGAGCAGTACTTC
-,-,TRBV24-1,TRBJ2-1,CATSSPNEQFF,TGTGCCACCAGTTCCCCCAATGAGCAGTTCTTC
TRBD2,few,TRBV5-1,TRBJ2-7,CASSPQRGPSYEQYF,TGCGCCAGCAGCCCCCAGCGGGGGCCCTCCTACGAGCAGTACTTC
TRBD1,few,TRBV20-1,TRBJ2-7,CSAPGQGAHYEQYF,TGCAGTGCTCCGGGACAGGGGGCGCATTACGAGCAGTACTTC
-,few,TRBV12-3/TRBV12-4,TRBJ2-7,CASSIPPSGGRSYEQYF,TGTGCCAGCAGTATACCTCCCTCCGGAGGTCGCTCCTACGAGCAGTACTTC
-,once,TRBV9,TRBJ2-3,CASSVAGGQTDTQYF,TGTGCCAGCAGCGTGGCAGGGGGGCAGACAGATACGCAGTATTTT
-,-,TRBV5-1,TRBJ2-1,CASSPVTVFGSYNEQFF,TGCGCCAGCAGCCCCGTGACAGTTTTCGGCTCCTACAATGAGCAGTTCTTC
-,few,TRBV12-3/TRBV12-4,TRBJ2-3,CASSLYGSALWGTDTQYF,TGTGCCAGCAGTTTATATGGTAGCGCCCTATGGGGCACAGATACGCAGTATTTT